A selection of T cell receptor beta chains follows, all from one sample in a study of regulatory T cells in long-lasting Graves disease. TCRdb passed the multiplex PCR reads through MiXCR, listing each CDR3 protein once. This sample carries about 460,000 distinct CDR3 sequences, approximately 22% of them seen once, and the ten largest clones take less than 15%. This material consisted of peripheral blood mononuclear cells (PBMCs), taken when the disease was refractory, from a patient treated with antithyroid drugs. The receptors shown here come from a female donor with Graves disease. CDR3s include the opening cysteine and the closing phenylalanine or tryptophan. The order of the fields is J gene, D gene, clone size, V gene, CDR3 DNA, CDR3 protein. The D gene is left open where the match is weak. The size entry is marked missing in some rows and otherwise reads once, few, many or a size class.

j_gene: TRBJ1-5
d_gene: TRBD1
abundance: few
v_gene: TRBV7-2
CDR3nt: TGTGCCAGCAGCACAGAGGGGCAGGGGGGTCGGCCCCAGCATTTT
CDR3aa: CASSTEGQGGRPQHF

j_gene: TRBJ1-2
d_gene: TRBD1
abundance: many
v_gene: TRBV2
CDR3nt: TGTGCCAGCAGCCCACGGGACAGGGCCTTTGGCTACACCTTC
CDR3aa: CASSPRDRAFGYTF

j_gene: TRBJ1-2
d_gene: -
abundance: -
v_gene: TRBV6-5
CDR3nt: TGTGCCAGCAGTTCGGGGACACCGACTTATGGCTACACCTTC
CDR3aa: CASSSGTPTYGYTF

j_gene: TRBJ1-5
d_gene: TRBD1
abundance: few
v_gene: TRBV7-9
CDR3nt: TGTGCCAGCAGCCCCTCGGGACAGGGGATCCATCGGCCCCAGCATTTT
CDR3aa: CASSPSGQGIHRPQHF

j_gene: TRBJ1-6
d_gene: TRBD1
abundance: many
v_gene: TRBV6-2/TRBV6-3
CDR3nt: TGTGCCAGCAGTTACGTAGGGGGCAATTCACCCCTCCACTTT
CDR3aa: CASSYVGGNSPLHF

j_gene: TRBJ2-4
d_gene: -
abundance: -
v_gene: TRBV13
CDR3nt: TGTGCCAGCAGCTTAGGTGTGACATTTAACATTCAGTACTTC
CDR3aa: CASSLGVTFNIQYF

j_gene: TRBJ1-5
d_gene: -
abundance: few
v_gene: TRBV19
CDR3nt: TGTGCCAGTAGTATAGACCCCTTATGGGGCAATCAGCCCCAGCATTTT
CDR3aa: CASSIDPLWGNQPQHF

j_gene: TRBJ2-3
d_gene: -
abundance: -
v_gene: TRBV7-2
CDR3nt: TGTGCCAGCGTCGAGACGGGGTTCTGGGATACGCAGTATTTT
CDR3aa: CASVETGFWDTQYF

j_gene: TRBJ1-1
d_gene: TRBD1
abundance: -
v_gene: TRBV19
CDR3nt: TGTGCCAGTAGTATAGAGGGACAGTGGACTGAAGCTTTCTTT
CDR3aa: CASSIEGQWTEAFF

j_gene: TRBJ2-2
d_gene: -
abundance: few
v_gene: TRBV9
CDR3nt: TGTGCCAGCAGCCGCTCAAGCACCGGGGAGCTGTTTTTT
CDR3aa: CASSRSSTGELFF

j_gene: TRBJ1-5
d_gene: -
abundance: few
v_gene: TRBV20-1
CDR3nt: TGCAGTGCTAGAGATGGGGCTTTGGAGCCCCAGCATTTT
CDR3aa: CSARDGALEPQHF

j_gene: TRBJ1-4
d_gene: TRBD1
abundance: many
v_gene: TRBV13
CDR3nt: TGTGCCAGCAGCTGGGGACAGGGGACGACTAATGAAAAACTGTTTTTT
CDR3aa: CASSWGQGTTNEKLFF

j_gene: TRBJ2-4
d_gene: -
abundance: -
v_gene: TRBV30
CDR3nt: TGTGCCTGGAGCGCTCCCAAAAAGGCGAACATTCAGTACTTC
CDR3aa: CAWSAPKKANIQYF